These 20 T cell receptor beta chains came from one sample sequenced in a study of cytotoxic CD8 clonotypes in ibrutinib-treated CLL. The protocol was immunoSEQ multiplex PCR, while the TCRdb copy is restricted to in-frame clones and leaves out a portion. The table shows over 250,000 clones, with less than 85% occurring only once. The sequenced sample was PBMCs, obtained at disease progression, from a patient treated with ibrutinib. The source is a human donor with chronic lymphocytic leukemia.

This chain uses TRBV5-1 with TRBJ2-7; 7 bases agree with TRBD1. V lost 0 bases, J lost 3 bases, and 3 bases stayed unmatched. Looked up from germline, CDR1 is SGHRS and CDR2 is YFSETQ. The CDR3 extends over 14 amino acids. The CDR3 nucleotides are TGCGCCAGCAGCTTGGGACAGGGAATCTACGAGCAGTACTTC. It codes for CASSLGQGIYEQYF.

This clone showed up just once. This chain joins TRBV6-1 and TRBJ1-2; 10 bases align to TRBD1. The CDR3 sequence is 15 residues long. Per germline, CDR1 MNHNS and CDR2 SASEGT. Trimming took 6 bases from V and 5 from J; bases not matched to a gene: 9. DNA for the CDR3: TGTGCCAGCAGCCCTTGGGACAGGGGATCTTATGGCTACACCTTC. Translation gives CASSPWDRGSYGYTF.

In this sample, this clone turned up once. The chain employs TRBV7-9 and TRBJ1-1; D possibly corresponds to TRBD1 (5 bases). The CDR3 totals 12 residues. Trimming removed 1 base at V and 8 bases at J, with 8 bases between. Per germline, CDR1 SEHNR and CDR2 FQNEAQ (reference sequence). Here the CDR3 reads CASSLGTPEAFF. Here the CDR3 DNA reads TGTGCCAGCAGCTTAGGGACACCAGAAGCTTTCTTT.

The chain combines TRBV7-9 with TRBJ2-1; no clear D gene. Germline loops: CDR1 SEHNR, CDR2 FQNEAQ (reference sequence). The length of the CDR3 is 16 residues. Deletions cut 6 bases from V and 6 bases from J, with 21 bases between. The DNA of the CDR3 is TGTGCCAGCAGACCCCACTCCGACCACCTCGGCAATGAGCAGTTCTTC. Protein sequence: CASRPHSDHLGNEQFF.

The chain has TRBV29-1 and TRBJ2-1; 7 nucleotides agree with TRBD2. The length of the CDR3 is 15 residues. The V gene end was trimmed by 1 base and the J gene end by 2 bases; junction bases not matched to a gene: 5. CDR1 is SQVTM, CDR2 ANQGSEA, per germline. CDR3: CSVEVPGGAYNEQFF. The DNA for the CDR3 is TGCAGCGTTGAAGTTCCGGGGGGAGCCTACAATGAGCAGTTCTTC.

V gene TRBV12-5 combines with J gene TRBJ2-2, with D possibly matching TRBD2 (6 bases). CDR3 size: 14 residues. Germline values: CDR1 LGHNT, CDR2 FRNRAP. V was trimmed by 6 bases and J by 7 bases, leaving 15 bases between them. Here the CDR3 reads CASGEDGTFGELFF. The CDR3 bases are TGTGCTAGTGGAGAAGACGGGACTTTCGGGGAGCTGTTTTTT.

The chain combines TRBV18 with TRBJ2-6; D ambiguous. CDR3 length equals 17 residues. CDR1 and CDR2 from the germline V gene are KGHSH and LQKENI. The germline V and J ends were trimmed by 0 bases and 0 bases, with 9 bases remaining between them. The CDR3 protein is CASSPPTARSGANVLTF. CDR3 coding DNA: TGTGCCAGCTCACCACCCACAGCACGCTCTGGGGCCAACGTCCTGACTTTC.

The V and J genes are TRBV6-5 and TRBJ2-4; a possible D gene is TRBD2 (5 bases). Germline V lookup: CDR1 MNHEY, CDR2 SVGAGI. The CDR3 runs 14 residues. The V gene lost 4 bases and the J gene lost 0 bases, with 7 bases spanning the gap. The CDR3 loop is CASSSRVAKNIQYF. Written as DNA, the CDR3 is TGTGCCAGCAGTTCGAGGGTAGCCAAAAACATTCAGTACTTC.

The count of this clone is one. The rearrangement uses TRBV15 and TRBJ1-5; perhaps TRBD1 as D (5 bases). Germline V gene lookup returns CDR1 LNHNV and CDR2 YYDKDF (reference sequence). Trimming cost V 0 bases and J 1 base, with 16 bases left between them. The CDR3 has 18 amino acids. The DNA of the CDR3 is TGTGCCACCAGCAGAGAAGTGACAGCACTTTGGAGCAATCAGCCCCAGCATTTT. Protein sequence: CATSREVTALWSNQPQHF.

The chain links TRBV25-1 to TRBJ2-3; TRBD2 matches 9 bases. Trimming took 5 bases from V and 2 from J; bases not matched to a gene: 8. Germline V lookup: CDR1 MGHDK, CDR2 SYGVNS. The length of the CDR3 is 16 residues. The DNA for the CDR3 is TGTGCCAGCAGTTCTCCGACTAGCGGAGCCACAGATACGCAGTATTTT. As protein: CASSSPTSGATDTQYF.

The chain has TRBV2 and TRBJ2-1, with TRBD2 as a possible D gene (6 bases). V was shortened by 3 bases and J by 7 bases, with 13 bases between the two germline ends. Germline CDR1 SNHLY, CDR2 FYNNEI. The CDR3 contains 14 residues. The CDR3 DNA reads as TGTGCCAGCAGTGACGCGGAAGGGAGGAATGAGCAGTTCTTC. Amino acid sequence: CASSDAEGRNEQFF.

The chain links TRBV27 to TRBJ2-1; D not certain. V was cut by 4 bases and J by 8 bases, with 6 bases left in between. CDR3 length: 11 amino acids. The germline V gene encodes CDR1 MNHEY and CDR2 SMNVEV (reference sequence). CDR3 region: CASSSLDEQFF. Here the CDR3 DNA reads TGTGCCAGCAGTTCCCTCGATGAGCAGTTCTTC.

This clone was counted only a few times. The V gene is TRBV7-2, the J gene TRBJ2-2; D not resolved. With 4 bases removed from V and 7 bases from J, the gap between germline ends came to 16 bases. Germline V gene data show CDR1 as SGHTA and CDR2 as FQGNSA. This CDR3 spans 15 amino acids. The CDR3 loop is CASSSTTAHGGELFF. In nucleotides, the CDR3 is TGTGCCAGCAGCTCTACAACCGCCCACGGCGGGGAGCTGTTTTTT.

The chain carries TRBV28 and TRBJ2-5; TRBD2 agrees at 8 bases. V shed 6 bases, J shed 5 bases, and the junction held 8 bases outside the gene matches. This CDR3 comprises 14 residues. In germline, CDR1 is MDHEN, CDR2 SYDVKM. CDR3 loop: CASSYGGARETQYF. DNA of the CDR3: TGTGCCAGCAGCTACGGGGGGGCCAGGGAGACCCAGTACTTC.

The chain uses TRBV5-1 and TRBJ1-2, with a tentative D call TRBD1 (6 bases). The V gene's germline CDR1 is SGHRS and CDR2 YFSETQ. Trimming stripped 2 bases from V and 4 bases from J, with 18 bases between. This CDR3 comprises 16 residues. The CDR3 loop reads CASSLITGHFTYGYTF. CDR3 DNA sequence: TGCGCCAGCAGCTTAATCACGGGACACTTTACCTATGGCTACACCTTC.

This chain connects TRBV6-5 to TRBJ2-7; D possibly corresponds to TRBD1 (6 bases). V was pared by 6 bases and J by 2 bases, with 17 bases between. CDR3 length: 15 residues. Per the germline V gene, CDR1 is MNHEY and CDR2 is SVGAGI. This CDR3 is CASSPGQLLAYEQYF. CDR3 bases: TGTGCCAGCAGCCCCGGACAGCTTCTCGCCTACGAGCAGTACTTC.

The CDR3 is CASSQGLGKETQYF. CDR3 nucleotides: TGCGCCAGCAGCCAAGGGCTAGGAAAAGAGACCCAGTACTTC. This chain links TRBV4-1 with TRBJ2-5; the D is unclear. This CDR3 comprises 14 residues. The V end was cut by 1 base, the J end by 3 bases, with 9 bases between. Germline V gene data show CDR1 as MGHRA and CDR2 as YSYEKL.

The chain is built from TRBV9 and TRBJ2-2, with 13 bases aligning to TRBD2. CDR1 is SGDLS, CDR2 YYNGEE, per germline. The length of the CDR3 is 16 residues. The V gene end was trimmed by 3 bases and the J gene end by 6 bases; junction bases not matched to a gene: 5. For the CDR3, the DNA is TGTGCCAGCAGCGGTGGACTAGCGGGAGTGGCCGGGGAGCTGTTTTTT. It specifies CASSGGLAGVAGELFF.

The chain uses TRBV5-1 and TRBJ2-7; a possible D gene is TRBD2 (6 bases). Germline loops: CDR1 SGHRS, CDR2 YFSETQ. V was trimmed by 2 bases and J by 6 bases, leaving 15 bases between them. The CDR3 totals 14 residues. The CDR3 DNA follows: TGCGCCAGCAGCTTTTGGGCGGGGTCGTCCGAGCAGTACTTC. The encoded protein is CASSFWAGSSEQYF. Based on the CDR3 plus reference TRBV5-1 and TRBJ2-7, the full variable domain is KAGVTQTPRYLIKTRGQQVTLSCSPISGHRSVSWYQQTPGQGLQFLFEYFSETQRNKGNFPGRFSGRQFSNSRSEMNVSTLELGDSALYLCASSFWAGSSEQYFGPGTRLTVT.

V and J are TRBV6-5 and TRBJ2-7; possibly TRBD1 for D (5 bases). Trimming stripped 6 bases from V and 3 bases from J, with 12 bases between. The CDR3 totals 13 residues. Germline V lookup: CDR1 MNHEY, CDR2 SVGAGI. The CDR3 nucleotides are TGTGCCAGCAGCCACAGGATACGCTACGAGCAGTACTTC. This sequence encodes CASSHRIRYEQYF.